The present TCR beta chain was sequenced within a study of T cell clusters in autoimmune cytopenias. TRB rearrangements were amplified by touch-down multiplex PCR with mixed TRB-A/B primers. Reanalyzing the multiplex PCR reads, TCRdb keeps one entry per CDR3 protein, without DNA. This sample carries thousands of distinct CDR3 sequences, with approximately 5.4% going to the ten biggest clones. Study-wide results and caveats: TRB repertoire shifts in secondary cytopenia and chronic lymphocytic leukemia mostly reflected lymphoma, not autoimmunity.

The CDR3 sequence is 17 residues long. Per the germline V gene, CDR1 is MNHNY and CDR2 is SVGAGI (reference sequence). Each sample's input was 250 ng genomic DNA, 30,000 to 45,000 genome equivalents. This clonotype counts as medium-sized by frequency. What it binds is not known. The chain is built from TRBV6-6 and TRBJ1-6; there is no DNA to check the TCRdb D call of TRBD1. Sequenced sample: peripheral blood. The TCR was taken from a human donor with an autoimmune cytopenia or autoimmune hepatitis (not recorded which). The CDR3 spells CASSQRTGSSYNSPLHF.